These T cell receptor beta chains were read from a single sample in a study of cytomegalovirus exposure and HLA in healthy donors. Using immunoSEQ multiplex PCR, the repertoire was profiled, and TCRdb retains in-frame clones only, with some absent. The sample includes 100,000 to 150,000 clones, around three quarters of them seen just once. Material: PBMCs. The receptors shown here come from a man between 25 and 39 years old in good health and CMV-seropositive. CDR3s include the opening cysteine and the closing phenylalanine or tryptophan. The D gene is left open where the match is weak. Clone sizes are given selectively: once, few, many, or a class where the clone is expanded.

J gene | clone size | D gene | V gene | CDR3 DNA | CDR3 protein
TRBJ2-1 | . | TRBD1 | TRBV27 | TGTGCCAGCAGTCCCGGACAGGTTAACAATGAGCAGTTCTTC | CASSPGQVNNEQFF
TRBJ1-1 | . | TRBD1 | TRBV10-3 | TGTGCCATCAGTGAGGGGCAGGGGGGCATGAAGGCTGAAGCTTTCTTT | CAISEGQGGMKAEAFF
TRBJ1-1 | . | . | TRBV19 | TGTGCCAGTAGCGAGAGGGAGCGGGACTTAGAGGCTTTCTTT | CASSERERDLEAFF
TRBJ1-2 | few | . | TRBV28 | TGTGCCAGCAGTCAACAGGACCAGTTTCTTGCAATTTACTATGGCTACACCTTC | CASSQQDQFLAIYYGYTF
TRBJ2-7 | . | . | TRBV7-6 | TGTGCCAGCAGCTTATACAATACAGGGATCGAGCAGTACTTC | CASSLYNTGIEQYF
TRBJ1-2 | . | . | TRBV27 | TGTGCCAGCAGTTCCAACAATCGGCGGGGCTACACCTTC | CASSSNNRRGYTF
TRBJ1-1 | few | TRBD1 | TRBV2 | TGTGCCAGCAGGGGTTTTGACAGGGGGCTTGGCACTGAAGCTTTCTTT | CASRGFDRGLGTEAFF
TRBJ2-7 | few | . | TRBV2 | TGTGCCAGTAATGGGGGGGGGCGAAAAAACGAGCAGTACTTC | CASNGGGRKNEQYF
TRBJ2-1 | . | TRBD2 | TRBV9 | TGTGCCAGCAGCCTTCCGGGAGGGGATGAGCAGTTCTTC | CASSLPGGDEQFF
TRBJ1-1 | . | . | TRBV4-1 | TGCGCCAGCAGCCAGGGAGCGGCTAGGAGAAACACTGAAGCTTTCTTT | CASSQGAARRNTEAFF
TRBJ1-6 | . | . | TRBV19 | TGTGCCAGTAGGGCGCCGGGGAAGAATTCACCCCTCCACTTT | CASRAPGKNSPLHF
TRBJ1-1 | . | . | TRBV27 | TGTGCCAGCAGTCGAGGACAGACCTCTGAAGCTTTCTTT | CASSRGQTSEAFF
TRBJ2-3 | . | TRBD1 | TRBV5-8 | TGTGCCAGCAGCTTGTACGCAGGGGGCATCACAGATACGCAGTATTTT | CASSLYAGGITDTQYF
TRBJ2-7 | . | TRBD1 | TRBV30 | TGTGCCTGGAGTCCAAGGGACAGGGTCTACGAGCAGTACTTC | CAWSPRDRVYEQYF
TRBJ2-7 | . | TRBD1 | TRBV5-1 | TGCGCCAGCAGCCCCAGTCAGGACGGGACAGGGCTCAGAGAGCAGTACTTC | CASSPSQDGTGLREQYF
TRBJ1-1 | . | . | TRBV7-6 | TGTGCCAGCAGCTTAGGGCGCCCAGGAAACACTGAAGCTTTCTTT | CASSLGRPGNTEAFF
TRBJ1-2 | . | . | TRBV5-1 | TGCGCCAGCAGCTTGGGTGGGCATAATATCGACGGCTACACCTTC | CASSLGGHNIDGYTF
TRBJ2-4 | . | . | TRBV7-6 | TGTGCCAGCAGTTTTAACCCCCCCACAGGGAAACTAGCCAAAAACATTCAGTACTTC | CASSFNPPTGKLAKNIQYF
TRBJ2-1 | . | TRBD2 | TRBV5-1 | TGCGCCAGCAGCTTGGCGGGACTAGCGGGGGGGTCGTATAATGAGCAGTTCTTC | CASSLAGLAGGSYNEQFF
TRBJ1-1 | . | . | TRBV5-1 | TGCGCCAGCAGCTTGGTAGGGGATGGAGCTTTCTTT | CASSLVGDGAFF
TRBJ2-5 | . | TRBD2 | TRBV30 | TGTGCCTGGAGTGTACCCGGGACTAGCGGGGTGGAGACCCAGTACTTC | CAWSVPGTSGVETQYF
TRBJ2-1 | . | TRBD2 | TRBV27 | TGTGCCAGCAGTTTCCTCGGTAGCGGGGCGGCGACGTACAATGAGCAGTTCTTC | CASSFLGSGAATYNEQFF
TRBJ2-2 | . | TRBD2 | TRBV19 | TGTGCCAGTAGTATCTTTCGCGGGGGGGCAGCCGGGGAGCTGTTTTTT | CASSIFRGGAAGELFF
TRBJ1-2 | . | . | TRBV29-1 | TGCAGCGTTTACAGGACAGACCTAGTAGGCTACACCTTC | CSVYRTDLVGYTF
TRBJ2-5 | . | . | TRBV28 | TGTGCCAGCAGAGAACAGACGCAAGAGACCCAGTACTTC | CASREQTQETQYF
TRBJ2-3 | . | TRBD2 | TRBV11-1 | TGTGCCAGCAGCGAAAGACCGGGACTAGCGGGGAACACAGATACGCAGTATTTT | CASSERPGLAGNTDTQYF
TRBJ1-1 | . | . | TRBV18 | TGTGCCAGCTCACCTCCACAGACCGGCATTGAAGCTTTCTTT | CASSPPQTGIEAFF
TRBJ2-2 | once | TRBD1 | TRBV9 | TGTGCCAGCAGCGGAGAAAAAGGACAGGGGCGCGGGGAGCTGTTTTTT | CASSGEKGQGRGELFF
TRBJ1-4 | . | TRBD1 | TRBV5-6 | TGTGCCAGCAGCAAGGACAGGGGACAGGATGAAAAACTGTTTTTT | CASSKDRGQDEKLFF
TRBJ1-1 | . | TRBD1 | TRBV30 | TGTGCCTGGAGTAGACCCCAGGGGGTTAACACTGAAGCTTTCTTT | CAWSRPQGVNTEAFF
TRBJ1-2 | once | . | TRBV4-1 | TGCGCCAGCAGCCAAGAGTGGGCAGCTAACTATGGCTACACCTTC | CASSQEWAANYGYTF
TRBJ1-2 | . | . | TRBV27 | TGTGCCAGCAGTGCCTACTCCCTACAGGCAGGCTATGGCTACACCTTC | CASSAYSLQAGYGYTF
TRBJ1-5 | once | . | TRBV12-1 | TGTGCCAGCAGCCCCAGGGGACGTAATCCGGACGGCAATCAGCCCCAGCATTTT | CASSPRGRNPDGNQPQHF
TRBJ1-2 | . | . | TRBV5-1 | TGCGCCAGCAGCTTTAAGGGGCCCATAGGGGATGGCTACACCTTC | CASSFKGPIGDGYTF
TRBJ1-2 | . | . | TRBV27 | TGTGCCAGCAGCTTCCGGGACAATAGGAATGGCTACACCTTC | CASSFRDNRNGYTF
TRBJ1-1 | few | . | TRBV6-6 | TGTGCCAGCAGGAAGCCGGGACAACTGAACACTGAAGCTTTCTTT | CASRKPGQLNTEAFF
TRBJ2-3 | . | . | TRBV10-3 | TGTGCCATCAGTCAAAGCGGTCGCACAGATACGCAGTATTTT | CAISQSGRTDTQYF
TRBJ2-7 | . | . | TRBV18 | TGTGCCAGCTCCTCGACAAGTTACTACGAGCAGTACTTC | CASSSTSYYEQYF
TRBJ1-2 | . | . | TRBV19 | TGTGCCAGCTCCGGAGTAGGATATGGCTACACCTTC | CASSGVGYGYTF
TRBJ1-4 | . | . | TRBV6-5 | TGTGCCAGCAGACGCGGGGACCAAGAAAAACTGTTTTTT | CASRRGDQEKLFF
TRBJ1-2 | once | TRBD1 | TRBV9 | TGTGCCAGCAGTCTCAGGGGGCAGGGCTATGGCTACACCTTC | CASSLRGQGYGYTF
TRBJ1-2 | . | . | TRBV7-9 | TGTGCCAGCAGCTTATTGACAGCGAATGGCTACACCTTC | CASSLLTANGYTF
TRBJ1-3 | . | . | TRBV6-1 | TGTGCCAGCAGTGAACTCGAAGGGACAAAGCGAGCCGGAAACACCATATATTTT | CASSELEGTKRAGNTIYF
TRBJ2-2 | . | TRBD2 | TRBV9 | TGTGCCAGCAGTCCTAGCGGGGGGGCCGCCGGGGAGCTGTTTTTT | CASSPSGGAAGELFF
TRBJ1-4 | . | TRBD1 | TRBV5-8 | TGTGCCAGCAGCTTGGGACTGACAGGGGATAATGAAAAACTGTTTTTT | CASSLGLTGDNEKLFF
TRBJ2-4 | . | TRBD2 | TRBV4-1 | TGCGCCAGCAGCCAAGTTCCAGCGGGGGGGCGGGACATTCAGTACTTC | CASSQVPAGGRDIQYF
TRBJ2-7 | . | . | TRBV9 | TGTGCCAGCAGCGTAGGAGGTTCAGGGGTTCCCTACGAGCAGTACTTC | CASSVGGSGVPYEQYF
TRBJ2-2 | once | TRBD1 | TRBV11-1 | TGTGCCAGCAGCCCGAGGACCGGGACAGGGCACACCGGGGAGCTGTTTTTT | CASSPRTGTGHTGELFF
TRBJ2-7 | . | . | TRBV6-1 | TGTGCCAGCAGTGGAGGACAGACCCGGGGTGCCTACGAGCAGTACTTC | CASSGGQTRGAYEQYF
TRBJ2-1 | . | TRBD1 | TRBV7-9 | TGTGCCAGCAGTCCAACAGGGGGCTTCTACAATGAGCAGTTCTTC | CASSPTGGFYNEQFF
TRBJ2-7 | . | TRBD1 | TRBV28 | TGTGCCAGCAGCCCCGGGGCAGGGGGCTACGAGCAGTACTTC | CASSPGAGGYEQYF
TRBJ2-2 | . | . | TRBV11-2 | TGTGCCAGCAGCTTACCGACCGGGATCAACACCGGGGAGCTGTTTTTT | CASSLPTGINTGELFF
TRBJ1-5 | . | TRBD1 | TRBV6-5 | TGTGCCAGCAGTTACGACAGGGGAATAGGTAATCAGCCCCAGCATTTT | CASSYDRGIGNQPQHF
TRBJ2-7 | . | TRBD2 | TRBV9 | TGTGCCAGCAGCTACGGACTAGCAGGGCGTTGGGACGAGCAGTACTTC | CASSYGLAGRWDEQYF
TRBJ1-1 | . | . | TRBV2 | TGTGCCAGCAGTGATCGGGGAGGCTACACTGAAGCTTTCTTT | CASSDRGGYTEAFF
TRBJ2-1 | . | . | TRBV19 | TGTGCCAGTAGTATAACAGGTACCTACAATGAGCAGTTCTTC | CASSITGTYNEQFF
TRBJ2-7 | . | TRBD1 | TRBV7-2 | TGTGCCAGCAGCTTAGAGTCAGGGGGATCCTACGAGCAGTACTTC | CASSLESGGSYEQYF
TRBJ1-2 | . | . | TRBV6-5 | TGTGCCAGCTCACGCCAGGGGAGGGTTGGCTACACCTTC | CASSRQGRVGYTF
TRBJ1-2 | once | TRBD1 | TRBV6-5 | TGTGCCAGCAGGGAATCAGGACAGGGCGGTGGCTACACCTTC | CASRESGQGGGYTF
TRBJ1-1 | . | TRBD1 | TRBV4-1 | TGCGCCAGCAGCCGGAGCACAGGGGGATCCACTGAAGCTTTCTTT | CASSRSTGGSTEAFF